The 26 T cell receptor beta chains given below trace back to one sample, sequenced in a study of T cell repertoires and HLA-DP antigens. TCRdb keeps only in-frame clones here, not all; method: immunoSEQ multiplex PCR. The data show approximately 100,000 clones, approximately 86% seen once. The antigens for these receptors are not known. The sequencing input was CD4+ T cells from PBMCs. These receptors were obtained from a man in his fifties or sixties in good health and CMV-seronegative.

This chain's CDR3 is CASSPRTGQSFNQPQHF. In DNA, the CDR3 is TGCGCCAGCAGTCCGCGGACAGGTCAAAGTTTCAATCAGCCCCAGCATTTT. The chain joins TRBV23-1 to TRBJ1-5; 7 bases align to TRBD1. TRBV23-1 is classed as an ORF, of uncertain function. This CDR3 spans 17 amino acids. V trimming: 4 bases; J trimming: 3 bases; junction bases outside the gene matches: 12.

The chain has TRBV27 and TRBJ2-7; D might be TRBD1 or TRBD2, each matching 6 bases. The germline V and J ends were trimmed by 3 bases and 2 bases, with 20 bases remaining between them. CDR1 MNHEY and CDR2 SMNVEV come from the germline V gene (reference sequence). The CDR3 totals 17 residues. In nucleotides, the CDR3 is TGTGCCAGCAGTTTTTTGGGGGGCTTTTCCCGAACCTACGAGCAGTACTTC. This encodes CASSFLGGFSRTYEQYF.

Note on this clone: An end of the junction does not agree with germline; a read error may underlie this. The chain has TRBV5-8 and TRBJ2-2; D is possibly TRBD1 or TRBD2 (5 bases each). The germline V gene encodes CDR1 SGHTS and CDR2 YDEGEE. The CDR3 length is 15 residues. The CDR3 loop is CASSLELTDTGELFF. The CDR3 region has the DNA TGTGCCAGCAGCTTAGAACTCACGGACACCGGGGAACTGTTTTTT.

The chain employs TRBV2 and TRBJ2-3; no clear D. Trimming left V 10 bases short and J 0 bases short, with 17 bases between. Germline V lookup: CDR1 SNHLY, CDR2 FYNNEI. The CDR3 is 15 amino acids. The CDR3 sequence is CATAPLGTSTDTQYF. CDR3 coding DNA: TGTGCCACCGCGCCTTTGGGCACTAGCACAGATACGCAGTATTTT.

The chain has TRBV29-1 and TRBJ1-2, with D hard to call. CDR1 and CDR2 from the germline V gene are SQVTM and ANQGSEA. The CDR3 runs to 17 residues. Trimming removed 6 bases at V and 0 bases at J, with 23 bases between. This chain's CDR3 is CSVPKGGRATTNYGYTF. CDR3 in DNA: TGCAGCGTCCCTAAGGGAGGTAGGGCAACGACTAACTATGGCTACACCTTC.

The chain is built from TRBV30 and TRBJ2-7; TRBD2 is a possible D gene (6 bases). The V and J ends lost 3 bases and 7 bases respectively, with 16 bases between them. The CDR3 length is 13 residues. Germline lookup yields CDR1 GTSNPN and CDR2 SVGIG (reference sequence). The CDR3 is CAWRGFAGMEQYF. The CDR3 bases are TGTGCCTGGAGGGGATTCGCGGGGATGGAGCAGTACTTC.

This rearrangement joins TRBV7-2 to TRBJ1-6; D is unclear. Trimming took off 1 base at V and 7 bases at J, with 5 bases between the two ends. The germline V gene has CDR1 SGHTA and CDR2 FQGNSA. This CDR3 spans 13 amino acids. CDR3 region: CASSLGRNSPLHF. The CDR3 DNA follows: TGTGCCAGCAGCTTAGGAAGGAATTCACCCCTCCACTTT.

The rearrangement uses TRBV18 and TRBJ2-2; TRBD2 aligns across 8 bases. The germline CDR1 and CDR2 sequences are KGHSH and LQKENI. The CDR3 is 15 amino acids. Trimming removed 6 bases from V and 9 bases from J; junction bases left unmatched: 12. CDR3 sequence reads: CASSPGGGDHRELFF. CDR3 DNA: TGTGCCAGCTCGCCCGGGGGGGGAGATCACCGGGAGCTGTTTTTT. Full variable domain (remainder filled in from reference TRBV18 and TRBJ2-2): NAGVMQNPRHLVRRRGQEARLRCSPMKGHSHVYWYRQLPEEGLKFMVYLQKENIIDESGMPKERFSAEFPKEGPSILRIQQVVRGDSAAYFCASSPGGGDHRELFFGEGSRLTVL.

V gene TRBV7-8 combines with J gene TRBJ2-5; 8 bases agree with TRBD2. Germline CDR1 SGHVS, CDR2 FQNEAQ. Unmatched junction bases numbered 9, after V lost 1 base and J lost 5 bases. This CDR3 region has 16 residues. The CDR3, as DNA: TGTGCCAGCAGCTTAGGGTGGGGAGCGGGAGAGGAGACCCAGTACTTC. This sequence encodes CASSLGWGAGEETQYF.

This clone is a singleton in its sample. The chain joins TRBV7-8 to TRBJ2-7; 7 nucleotides align to TRBD1. Germline CDR1 reads SGHVS; CDR2 reads FQNEAQ. The length of the CDR3 is 14 residues. V lost 3 bases, J lost 3 bases, and 5 bases stayed unmatched. The CDR3 is CASSFGDSGYEQYF. The CDR3 region has the DNA TGTGCCAGCAGCTTCGGGGACAGTGGCTACGAGCAGTACTTC.

V and J are TRBV6-1 and TRBJ1-4; D is uncertain. The CDR3 totals 14 residues. Germline values: CDR1 MNHNS, CDR2 SASEGT. Trimming took 4 bases from V and 0 from J, leaving 6 bases between them. CDR3 sequence (DNA): TGTGCCAGCAGTGTAAGGACAACTAATGAAAAACTGTTTTTT. Translated: CASSVRTTNEKLFF.

The chain employs TRBV6-5 and TRBJ1-5, with D maybe TRBD1 (6 bases). In germline, CDR1 is MNHEY, CDR2 SVGAGI. Trimming removed 5 bases from V and 1 base from J, with 9 bases in between. The CDR3 sequence is 14 residues long. CDR3 coding DNA: TGTGCCAGCAGTATGGACAGAAGCAATCAGCCCCAGCATTTT. This sequence encodes CASSMDRSNQPQHF.

This clone was detected a few times. In nucleotides, the CDR3 is TGCGCCAGCACCCCCGCCAAGCGGGAGGGTACAGATACGCAGTATTTT. Amino acid sequence: CASTPAKREGTDTQYF. The rearrangement links TRBV23-1 to TRBJ2-3; 10 nucleotides align to TRBD2. TRBV23-1 is recorded as an ORF, its role being uncertain. With 7 bases clipped from V and 3 bases from J, the junction kept 10 bases outside the gene matches. The CDR3 sequence is 16 residues long.

In its sample, this clone was seen once. The gene calls are TRBV9 and TRBJ1-5; 7 nucleotides line up with TRBD1. Germline CDR1 reads SGDLS; CDR2 reads YYNGEE. The junction had 4 bases not matched to a gene; V was cut back by 0 bases and J by 4 bases. There are 15 residues in the CDR3. The chain's CDR3 is CASSVGGTENQPQHF. CDR3 coding DNA: TGTGCCAGCAGCGTAGGGGGGACAGAAAATCAGCCCCAGCATTTT.

The chain couples TRBV2 to TRBJ1-6, with D unresolved. The CDR3 is 14 amino acids. Germline CDR1 is SNHLY and CDR2 is FYNNEI. Trimming removed 2 bases at V and 5 bases at J, with 7 bases between. The CDR3 sequence is CASSEREHNSPLHF. CDR3 coding DNA: TGTGCCAGCAGTGAACGGGAGCATAATTCACCCCTCCACTTT.

J is TRBJ2-5 and V is TRBV9; 7 bases match TRBD1. The CDR3 spans 15 residues. Trimming took 4 bases from V and 3 from J; bases not matched to a gene: 9. Per the germline V gene, CDR1 is SGDLS and CDR2 is YYNGEE. The CDR3 protein is CASSSRPGQKETQYF. CDR3 bases: TGTGCCAGCAGCTCCCGACCGGGACAGAAAGAGACCCAGTACTTC.

V gene TRBV6-1 combines with J gene TRBJ1-5; D uncertain. This CDR3 has 15 amino acids. The germline gives CDR1 MNHNS, CDR2 SASEGT. V was cut by 0 bases and J by 5 bases, with 11 bases left in between. The CDR3 DNA is TGTGCCAGCAGTGAAGCAGGAGGTAACCATCAGCCCCAGCATTTT. The encoded protein is CASSEAGGNHQPQHF.

The rearrangement uses TRBV28 and TRBJ2-1; 9 nucleotides agree with TRBD1. CDR1 and CDR2 (germline): MDHEN, SYDVKM. Germline trimming cut 6 bases from V and 10 bases from J; bases unmatched to any gene: 7. The CDR3 spans 13 residues. CDR3 loop: CASRTGGDREQFF. As DNA, the CDR3 is TGTGCCAGCAGGACAGGGGGTGACAGAGAGCAGTTCTTC.

This CDR3 is CASRGWTAEAFF. The CDR3 DNA follows: TGTGCCAGCAGGGGATGGACAGCCGAAGCTTTCTTT. The chain employs TRBV6-5 and TRBJ1-1; tentatively, D is TRBD1 (6 bases). Trimming stripped 6 bases from V and 8 bases from J, with 13 bases between. Germline lookup yields CDR1 MNHEY and CDR2 SVGAGI. The CDR3 is 12 residues long.

This chain uses TRBV7-2 with TRBJ2-7, with 8 bases fitting TRBD2. Germline CDR1 and CDR2: SGHTA and FQGNSA. The CDR3 consists of 14 residues. J gave up 11 bases and V 5 bases, and 14 bases lay outside the gene matches. The CDR3 sequence is CASSPSAGVGGKYF. The CDR3 region has the DNA TGTGCCAGCAGCCCGTCAGCGGGAGTCGGGGGAAAGTACTTC. The variable domain in full, completed from reference TRBV7-2 and TRBJ2-7, reads GAGVSQSPSNKVTEKGKDVELRCDPISGHTALYWYRQSLGQGLEFLIYFQGNSAPDKSGLPSDRFSAERTGGSVSTLTIQRTQQEDSAVYLCASSPSAGVGGKYFGPGTRLTVT.

As concerns this clone: Distinct nucleotide sequences in the sample also encode this CDR3. The chain uses TRBV19 and TRBJ1-1; the D is unclear. Between the trimmed V and J ends, which lost 2 bases and 2 bases, there was a span of 9 bases. CDR1 and CDR2 (germline): LNHDA, SQIVND (reference sequence). This CDR3 comprises 14 residues. CDR3 DNA: TGTGCCAGTAGTATAAAGGCCGCAAACACTGAAGCTTTCTTT. Residues: CASSIKAANTEAFF.

J is TRBJ2-5 and V is TRBV4-1, with D perhaps TRBD1 or TRBD2 (6 bases each). CDR1 is MGHRA and CDR2 is YSYEKL in the germline V gene. V gave up 0 bases and J gave up 7 bases, with 21 bases separating them. The CDR3 is 17 residues long. CDR3 sequence (DNA): TGCGCCAGCAGCCAAGATATGAGGGGGGTACTTCGGTGGACCCAGTACTTC. Its protein product is CASSQDMRGVLRWTQYF.

The chain couples TRBV15 to TRBJ1-3; D gene ambiguous. The CDR3 runs to 12 residues. V was shortened by 0 bases and J by 8 bases, with 5 bases between the two germline ends. Germline V gene lookup returns CDR1 LNHNV and CDR2 YYDKDF (reference sequence). The CDR3 sequence is CATSRDSYTIYF. The CDR3 DNA reads TGTGCCACCAGCAGAGACAGTTACACCATATATTTT.

CDR3 protein: CASRRSGGETQYF. Here the CDR3 DNA reads TGTGCCAGTAGGCGGTCAGGTGGAGAGACCCAGTACTTC. The rearrangement uses TRBV19 and TRBJ2-5; no firm D call. V was shortened by 6 bases and J by 4 bases, with 12 bases between the two germline ends. Germline CDR1 LNHDA, CDR2 SQIVND (reference sequence). The CDR3 runs to 13 residues.

V is TRBV4-1 and J is TRBJ2-7, with 9 nucleotides matching TRBD1. The CDR3 sequence is 13 residues long. V lost 1 base and J lost 8; bases outside the gene matches: 3. In germline, CDR1 is MGHRA, CDR2 YSYEKL. In DNA form, the CDR3 reads TGCGCCAGCAGCCAAGCCGGGACAGGGAAGCAGTACTTC. As protein: CASSQAGTGKQYF.

This CDR3 reads CASSPKWIAYEQYF. CDR3 DNA sequence: TGTGCCAGCAGCCCGAAGTGGATAGCCTACGAGCAGTACTTC. The chain carries TRBV6-1 and TRBJ2-7; D is unclear. The V gene lost 6 bases and the J gene lost 2 bases, with 14 bases spanning the gap. Germline CDR1 and CDR2: MNHNS and SASEGT. The CDR3 spans 14 residues.